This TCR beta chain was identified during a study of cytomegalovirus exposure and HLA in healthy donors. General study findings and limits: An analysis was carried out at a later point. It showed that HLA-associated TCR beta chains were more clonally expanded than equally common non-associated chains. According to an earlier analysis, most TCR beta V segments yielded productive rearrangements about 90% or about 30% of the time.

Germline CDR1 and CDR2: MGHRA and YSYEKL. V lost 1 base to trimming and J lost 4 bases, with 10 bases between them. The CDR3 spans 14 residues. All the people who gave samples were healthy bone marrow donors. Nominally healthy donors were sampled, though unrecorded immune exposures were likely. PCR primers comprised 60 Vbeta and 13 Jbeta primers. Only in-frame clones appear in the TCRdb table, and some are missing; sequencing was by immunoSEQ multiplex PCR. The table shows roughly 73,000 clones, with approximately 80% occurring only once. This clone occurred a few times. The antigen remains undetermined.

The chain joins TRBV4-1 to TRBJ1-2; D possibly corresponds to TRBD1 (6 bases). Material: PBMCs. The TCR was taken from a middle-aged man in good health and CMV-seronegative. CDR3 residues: CASSQVGTFYGYTF. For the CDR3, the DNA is TGCGCCAGCAGCCAAGTCGGGACATTCTATGGCTACACCTTC.